This T cell receptor (beta chain) was documented in a study of identical twins (dated by TCRdb to between 2015 and 2016). In terms of the full investigation: To test whether fetal clonotypes persist, this study deep-sequenced TCR alpha and beta repertoires from monozygotic twins, from unrelated adults of various ages, and from cord blood. To rule out contamination, the twin experiments were replicated at different times with different library preparation protocols.

This clonotype has a count of ten or more. It lacks a known antigen. The input lacks base qualities; no much larger clone sits a single base away. Every donor in the study was a healthy Caucasian. The twin cohort consisted of three pairs of female monozygotic twins, all aged roughly 18 to 30 years. CD4+ and CD8+ T cell populations were isolated with positive isolation kits from Invitrogen. Receptor libraries were prepared by 5' RACE. The instrument given in TCRdb is Illumina HiSeq 2000. Template switching added a universal primer binding site, and the final cDNA carried a unique molecular identifier that allowed TCR cDNA molecules to be counted accurately. Specific primers in the conserved constant-segment region were used to synthesize first-strand cDNA for the TCR alpha and beta chains. To control for contamination, every cDNA library was double barcoded, receiving both a SMART-Mk sample barcode and Illumina barcodes. TruSeq adapter sequences and Illumina sample barcodes were added in two successive PCR steps. The Illumina HiSeq platform was used with custom primers to sequence TCR alpha and beta cDNA libraries. Per the original workflow: MiGEC processed the raw reads to extract unique molecular identifiers, while MiXCR was used to determine the CDR3 positions. For each individual, recombination models were inferred using an EM algorithm with the repgenHMM and IGoR tools. Shared clonotype analysis was performed with the tcR package in R, normalizing sharing by the product of cloneset sizes. Out-of-frame nonproductive sequences were analyzed to study raw recombination free of thymic and clonal selection effects. TCRdb ran its own pipeline on the public reads, namely fastp trimming at Q25 and MiXCR clone calling, and kept in-frame beta chains. Each entry merges the rows of one CDR3 protein and shows their most common DNA and genes. TCRdb assigned the V and J calls; the authors' analysis was not used. Present in this sample are 450,000 or so distinct CDR3 sequences, 20% to 30% of which were seen just once. Around 3% of the sample comes from the top ten.

At the junction V is shortened by 4 bases and J by 1 base, with 4 bases in between. CDR1 and CDR2 were assigned from the germline V gene (reference sequence) as DFQATT and SNEGSKA. Reading from cysteine to phenylalanine, the CDR3 counts 11 amino acids. Left in the record is the CDR3 DNA by itself, 33 bases read in frame from the first base. The paper's findings and limits, for the study overall: Excess twin sharing in beta out-of-frame sequences was weaker because fewer shared sequences lowered the signal-to-noise ratio. Fewer insertions were carried by abundant cord blood beta clonotypes, a similar but weaker trend appeared in young adult naive repertoires, and no such trend appeared in memory repertoires. Invariant T cells such as MAIT and iNKT could partly confound zero-insertion analyses, though diverse VJ usage argued against this for most clonotypes. Compared with coincidental sharing between unrelated individuals, an excess of low generation-probability sequences was observed among out-of-frame TCR alpha sequences shared between twins. Conclusions relied on cross-sectional statistical analysis, since the same donors could not be followed over many years. In monozygotic twins, out-of-frame TCR alpha sharing was systematically underestimated by recombination models, although the models agreed with sharing between unrelated individuals.

The same data also went into a second study, on T cells expressing NK-cell markers. Reported in the second study: TCR beta-chain repertoires were profiled in sorted CD3+CD56+NKG2C+, CD3+CD56+NKG2C- and CD3+CD56-NKG2C+ T-cell subsets from about 8 donors. Of the eight sequenced donors, seven were found to be HCMV-seropositive and one was found to be HCMV-seronegative. To restrict sorting to alphabetaTCR-expressing T cells, an anti-gammadeltaTCR antibody was added in several experiments. In several donors, the dominant CD3+CD56+NKG2C+ clonotypes were found to rank among the top 10 CD8+ clonotypes and to make up roughly 1.0-8% of CD8+ T cells. Those dominant clonotypes were again the most abundant among CD3+CD56-NKG2C+ cells in a few donors, at about 28.3-65%. It remained unclear whether the expanded NKG2C-expressing T cell clones were specific for HCMV antigens. The study sequenced eight donors, all healthy volunteers chosen at random: three men and five women. A commercial ELISA kit detecting HCMV-specific IgG in serum was used to determine HCMV serostatus. MIGEC was used to demultiplex reads and group reads by UMI, and MiTCR was used to assemble and quantify clonotypes. To exclude erroneous sequences, any TCR cDNA sequence not supported by at least two reads was discarded. The tcR package was used for downstream repertoire analysis, and clonotypes were matched across fractions by CDR3 nucleotide sequence plus V segment. VDJmatch was used to annotate antigen specificity against VDJdb, with one amino acid substitution allowed in CDR3.

Sequencing was performed on CD4+ T cells sorted from blood. The chain couples TRBV20-1 to TRBJ1-1; the D gene is not confidently resolved. The clonotype comes from a woman under 30 in good health. The bases read TGCAGTGCTAACCGGAACACTGAAGCTTTCTTT. Translated, it reads CSANRNTEAFF.